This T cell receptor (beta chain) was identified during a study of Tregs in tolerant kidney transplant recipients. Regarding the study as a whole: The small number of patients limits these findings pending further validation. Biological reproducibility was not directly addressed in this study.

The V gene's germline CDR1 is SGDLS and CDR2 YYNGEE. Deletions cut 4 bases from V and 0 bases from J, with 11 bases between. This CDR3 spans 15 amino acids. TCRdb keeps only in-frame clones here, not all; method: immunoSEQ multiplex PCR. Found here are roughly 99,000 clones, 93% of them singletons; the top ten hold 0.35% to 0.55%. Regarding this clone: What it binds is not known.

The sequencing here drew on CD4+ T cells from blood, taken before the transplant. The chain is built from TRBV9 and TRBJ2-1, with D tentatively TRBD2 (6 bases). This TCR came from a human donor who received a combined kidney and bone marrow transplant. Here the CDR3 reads CASSYLAYSYNEQFF. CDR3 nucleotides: TGTGCCAGCAGCTACCTAGCGTACTCCTACAATGAGCAGTTCTTC.